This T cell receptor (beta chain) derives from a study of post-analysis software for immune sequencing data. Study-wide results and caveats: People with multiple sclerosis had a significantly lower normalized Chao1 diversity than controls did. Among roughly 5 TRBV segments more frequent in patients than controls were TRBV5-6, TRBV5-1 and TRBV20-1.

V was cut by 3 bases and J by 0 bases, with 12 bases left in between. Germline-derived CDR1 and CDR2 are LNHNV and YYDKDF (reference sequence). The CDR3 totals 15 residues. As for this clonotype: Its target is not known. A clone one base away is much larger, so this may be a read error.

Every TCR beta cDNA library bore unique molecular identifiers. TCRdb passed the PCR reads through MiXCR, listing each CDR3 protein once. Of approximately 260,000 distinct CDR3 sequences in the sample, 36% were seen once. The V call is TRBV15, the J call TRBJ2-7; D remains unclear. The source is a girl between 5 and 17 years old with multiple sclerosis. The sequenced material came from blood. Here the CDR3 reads CATSSCSLSSYEQYF. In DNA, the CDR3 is TGTGCCACCAGCAGTTGCTCCTTAAGCTCCTACGAGCAGTACTTC.